This section outlines one T cell receptor beta chain sequence together with its context. In this sample, this clonotype turned up a few times. No antigen is known for it. Per-base quality was not reported, and no clone a single base away is much larger than it. Receptor libraries were prepared by PCR. The sequencer listed for this sample is NextSeq 500. Bulk TCR libraries were made following a previously described method, with the TCR primers given in Table S5. Purification of total RNA was performed with the Qiagen AllPrep DNA/RNA kit. Reads from multiple sequencing runs of the same library were pooled before analysis. In the paper's pipeline: Reads were retained only if an exact TCR constant sequence was present, and the retained reads were trimmed to 150 nt and grouped according to their 12-nt molecular barcodes. Within each barcode group, reads were sub-clustered at a 15% Levenshtein threshold, and quality-weighted consensus sequences were built per RNA molecule. Non-functional sequences were filtered out, along with any lower-count sequence sitting one edit away from another sequence. On the basis of fitting two negative binomial distributions, barcode sub-clusters with fewer than 20% of the maximum read count were discarded. TCRdb took the public reads, trimmed them with fastp at Q25, ran MiXCR for clone calling and kept in-frame beta chains. Identical CDR3 protein sequences are pooled into one entry, listed with their most common genes and DNA. It is TCRdb's table, rather than the study itself, that gives the V and J calls and clone size. The sample records 400,000 to 600,000 distinct CDR3 sequences, roughly 26% of which are singletons. Of the sample, around 0.79% is held by the ten largest clones.

The entry originates in a study of molecular identifiers for immune sequencing clone quantification (dated by TCRdb to 2017 to 2018). In terms of the full investigation: For a replicate experiment, the RNA from either 20,000 or 100,000 naive CD8 T cells was divided into five aliquots, and four of those aliquots went on to sequencing. The study was a methods study using CD8 T cells to benchmark molecular-identifier clustering-based TCR repertoire sequencing (MIDCIRS) and TCR RNA copy counting.

Measured from the cysteine to the phenylalanine, the CDR3 is 15 residues long. Only CDR3 DNA remains: 45 bases, in frame from the first base. Naive CD8 T cell libraries were made from about 20,000 to 1,000,000 sorted cells using 10%, 30% or 50% of purified RNA. On a BD FACSAria II, naive CD8 T cells were FACS-sorted as CD8+CD4-CCR7+CD45RA+ and collected into RLT Plus buffer. Detection sensitivity was tested by spiking Jurkat RNA equal to roughly 9 TCR copies' worth into samples containing roughly 19,000-1,100,000 naive CD8 T cells. CD8 T cells were enriched using RosetteSep CD8+ T Cell Enrichment Cocktail and Ficoll-Paque, and the enriched cells then underwent ACK red cell lysis. The full study reports these points: The sizes of highly expanded clones could end up underestimated when identical TCR molecules share a barcode. In CMV-specific effector cells, over 99% of molecules were held by clones above 20 RNA copies, whereas under 1% of molecules were held by such clones in naive cells. Naive libraries contained spiked-in Jurkat TCR RNA (approximately nine copies' worth), which is not part of the donor repertoire. Spiked-in Jurkat TCR RNA equivalent to a single cell was reported to be detectable even among approximately 1 million naive CD8 T cells. When barcode sub-clustering was omitted, TCR diversity was inflated by chimeric consensus sequences, with chimeras reaching as high as 47%. Modeling gave about three recovered TCR RNA copies per cell versus roughly 10 by digital PCR, implying approximately 30% capture efficiency.

The chain is made from TRBV21-1 and TRBJ2-1; the table gives TRBD2 as D, unverified against the DNA. TRBV21-1 has pseudogene status. Sample: naive CD8+ T cells from blood, with Jurkat cell RNA spiked in. In light of the paper, this sample's cell subset or site label describes: FACS-sorted CD8+CD4-CCR7+CD45RA+ naive T cells. The source is a human donor in good health. Some libraries in this study had Jurkat cell RNA spiked in. This receptor has the CDR3 CASSRTSGRAGEQFF. The nucleotide sequence is given as TGTGCCAGCAGCAGGACTAGCGGGAGGGCTGGTGAGCAGTTCTTC.